These 4 T cell receptor beta chains originate from one sample sequenced in a study of cytomegalovirus exposure and HLA in healthy donors (dated by TCRdb to 2016 to 2017). Preparation of the library involved the immunoSEQ multiplex PCR assay. For the multiplex PCR, a mixture combining 60 forward primers for TCR Vbeta segments and 13 reverse primers for TCR Jbeta segments was used. In TCRdb, the immuneACCESS table is reduced to in-frame sequences with V and J assigned. These tables do not hold every clone; where another copy was compared, an unresolved V gene accounts for under half, and the others remain unexplained. This sample gives around 200,000 clones in total; 70% to 85% of them show up just once. The ten largest clones add up to about 1.3% of the sample. The sample comprised PBMCs. The receptors shown here come from a girl aged 2-10 years in good health and CMV-seropositive.

The genes are TRBV2 and TRBJ2-1, with a tentative D call TRBD2 (5 bases). V gave up 5 bases and J gave up 2 bases, with 13 bases separating them. CDR1 and CDR2 from the germline V gene are SNHLY and FYNNEI. This CDR3 has 15 residues. In DNA, the CDR3 is TGTGCCAGCAGTTCCCCTAGCCAGACCTACAATGAGCAGTTCTTC. Translation: CASSSPSQTYNEQFF.

This rearrangement joins TRBV5-6 to TRBJ2-5, with TRBD2 matching 7 bases. TRBJ2-7 matches the DNA end more closely, so the J call is doubtful. This CDR3 spans 15 amino acids. The germline V gene has CDR1 SGHDT and CDR2 YYEEEE. CDR3 sequence (DNA): TGTGCCAGCAACGTTGGGAGGGCAGGAGACTACGAGCAGTACTTC. This translates into CASNVGRAGDYEQYF.

The chain employs TRBV4-1 and TRBJ2-7; the match to TRBD2 covers 11 bases. Trimming removed 6 bases from V and 0 bases from J; junction bases left unmatched: 4. Germline V CDR1 and CDR2: MGHRA, YSYEKL. The CDR3 runs to 15 residues. As DNA, the CDR3 is TGCGCCAGCAGACTTACTAGCGGGAGCTCCTACGAGCAGTACTTC. It encodes CASRLTSGSSYEQYF.

This chain uses TRBV7-3 with TRBJ1-1; a possible D gene is TRBD1 (6 bases). There are 14 residues in the CDR3. Deletions cut 0 bases from V and 5 bases from J, with 10 bases between. CDR1 SGHTA and CDR2 FQGTGA come from the germline V gene. In DNA form, the CDR3 reads TGTGCCAGCAGCTTAACGAACAGGGATACTGAAGCTTTCTTT. Translation: CASSLTNRDTEAFF.